This T cell receptor (beta chain) was recovered during a study of T cells after yellow fever vaccination. As for the study in general: It was SMART-Seq v4 Ultra Low Input that prepared the fractions with low cell numbers.

The authors made TCR cDNA by 5'RACE template switching, adding a universal primer site and UMIs. One entry per CDR3 protein results from TCRdb running MiXCR on the 5' RACE reads. The sample holds under 550,000 distinct CDR3 sequences, roughly 22% seen once. This clonotype has a handful of counts. Its target is not known. Study-level findings and limits: A faster peak, day 5 versus 15, was reached by the weaker secondary response.

Germline V gives CDR1 KGHSH, CDR2 LQKENI. The CDR3 runs 15 residues. J gave up 3 bases and V 3 bases, and 4 bases lay outside the gene matches. Sequencing was performed on PBMCs, taken 21 days after the first yellow fever vaccination. The chain couples TRBV18 to TRBJ2-3; 9 bases are shared with TRBD1. The TCR sequence derives from a man aged 18 to 29 who received the YFV17D yellow fever vaccine. The CDR3 bases are TGTGCCAGCTCACCGTTTGACAGGGGGACAGATACGCAGTATTTT. Its translation: CASSPFDRGTDTQYF.